The rows below give T cell receptor beta chains drawn from one sample of a study of OX40 agonist ivuxolimab in advanced cancers. Repertoires were generated with immunoSEQ multiplex PCR, while TCRdb's copy carries only in-frame clones and drops some. The sample includes tens of thousands of clones, around 81% seen only once; the top ten take approximately 4.8%. The sample here was CD4+ or CD8+ T cells sorted from blood, taken in a trial of the OX40 agonist ivuxolimab. The receptors shown here come from an adult with an advanced solid tumor such as melanoma, head and neck, liver or kidney cancer. CDR3s include the opening cysteine and the closing phenylalanine or tryptophan. A D gene is named only where the DNA matches it firmly. The listing skips clone size in some rows; elsewhere it reads once, few, many or a size class.

V	D	J	length	size	CDR3	DNA
TRBV18	NA	TRBJ2-2	16	NA	CASSPRVTGNTGELFF	TGTGCCAGCTCACCACGGGTGACGGGGAACACCGGGGAGCTGTTTTTT
TRBV21-1	NA	TRBJ2-5	16	NA	CASSKVRRGGLETQYF	TGTGCCAGCAGCAAAGTGAGGCGGGGGGGCCTTGAGACCCAGTACTTC
TRBV9	TRBD2	TRBJ2-1	17	NA	CASSPDSGSYSYNEQFF	TGTGCCAGCAGCCCCGATAGCGGGAGCTACTCCTACAATGAGCAGTTCTTC
TRBV27	TRBD2	TRBJ2-1	16	once	CASRPRGTSGGIEQFF	TGTGCCAGCAGACCGAGGGGGACTAGCGGGGGCATTGAGCAGTTCTTC
TRBV5-1	TRBD2	TRBJ2-7	15	NA	CASSLLAGDSYEQYF	TGCGCCAGCAGCTTGCTAGCGGGCGATTCCTACGAGCAGTACTTC
TRBV5-6	TRBD1	TRBJ1-4	15	NA	CASSLVPGGEEKLFF	TGTGCCAGCAGCTTAGTTCCAGGGGGCGAGGAAAAACTGTTTTTT
TRBV5-6	NA	TRBJ1-6	13	few	CASSLEGYSPLHF	TGTGCCAGCAGCTTGGAGGGTTATTCACCCCTCCACTTT
TRBV28	NA	TRBJ1-1	13	NA	CASHKGGSAEAFF	TGTGCCAGCCATAAGGGAGGAAGCGCTGAAGCTTTCTTT
TRBV9	NA	TRBJ1-1	13	NA	CASSPGWNTEAFF	TGTGCCAGCAGCCCAGGGTGGAACACTGAAGCTTTCTTT
TRBV5-4	NA	TRBJ2-3	16	NA	CASSYGQYSSTDTQYF	TGTGCCAGCAGCTATGGACAGTACTCTAGCACAGATACGCAGTATTTT
TRBV29-1	TRBD1	TRBJ2-5	14	once	CSAPTGASGGTQYF	TGCAGCGCTCCGACAGGGGCCAGTGGGGGGACCCAGTACTTC
TRBV5-6	NA	TRBJ2-7	15	NA	CASSLAGSGSYEQYF	TGTGCCAGCAGCTTGGCCGGGAGCGGCTCCTACGAGCAGTACTTC
TRBV5-5	NA	TRBJ1-5	14	NA	CASSLAGDNQPQHF	TGTGCCAGCAGCTTGGCAGGGGACAATCAGCCCCAGCATTTT
TRBV5-1	NA	TRBJ2-7	15	NA	CASSYFAGLSYEQYF	TGCGCCAGCAGCTATTTCGCAGGGCTAAGCTACGAGCAGTACTTC
TRBV21-1	NA	TRBJ1-3	17	NA	CASSKTSRTVAGNTIYF	TGTGCCAGCAGCAAAACTTCTCGGACAGTGGCTGGAAACACCATATATTTT
TRBV29-1	NA	TRBJ2-1	13	NA	CSVPGPAHDEQFF	TGCAGCGTACCGGGCCCCGCCCACGATGAGCAGTTCTTC
TRBV2	NA	TRBJ1-4	15	NA	CASAELGVEGEKLFF	TGTGCCAGCGCTGAACTAGGGGTGGAGGGTGAAAAACTGTTTTTT
TRBV29-1	TRBD2	TRBJ2-7	15	NA	CSVEGLAGVLYEQYF	TGCAGCGTTGAGGGGCTAGCGGGAGTGTTGTACGAGCAGTACTTC
TRBV11-2	NA	TRBJ2-6	16	NA	CASSFGVSGGANVLTF	TGTGCCAGCAGCTTCGGCGTCTCAGGTGGGGCCAACGTCCTGACTTTC
TRBV6-6	NA	TRBJ2-1	12	few	CASSYTDNEQFF	TGTGCCAGCAGTTACACCGACAATGAGCAGTTCTTC
TRBV27	NA	TRBJ2-3	13	NA	CASSRQDLDTQYF	TGTGCCAGCAGTAGACAGGATCTTGATACGCAGTATTTT
TRBV6-6	NA	TRBJ1-3	14	NA	CATTPEYSGNTIYF	TGTGCCACCACCCCAGAGTACTCTGGAAACACCATATATTTT
TRBV29-1	TRBD2	TRBJ2-1	13	NA	CSVEREGLREQFF	TGCAGCGTTGAGCGGGAGGGTCTCAGGGAGCAGTTCTTC
TRBV7-9	NA	TRBJ1-4	14	NA	CASGNAATNEKLFF	TGTGCCAGCGGAAACGCTGCAACTAATGAAAAACTGTTTTTT
TRBV5-6	NA	TRBJ2-2	15	NA	CASSPVPGFAGELFF	TGTGCCAGCAGTCCTGTGCCAGGTTTCGCCGGGGAGCTGTTTTTT
TRBV19	NA	TRBJ2-6	16	NA	CASSPRGVAGANVLTF	TGTGCCAGTAGCCCCAGGGGGGTGGCTGGGGCCAACGTCCTGACTTTC
TRBV4-2	TRBD2	TRBJ2-2	17	NA	CASEMAGLAGITGELFF	TGTGCCAGCGAAATGGCGGGACTAGCGGGAATAACCGGGGAGCTGTTTTTT
TRBV29-1	NA	TRBJ1-2	16	NA	CSAEWALGNSNYGYTF	TGCAGCGCTGAATGGGCCTTGGGAAACTCTAACTATGGCTACACCTTC
TRBV11-2	NA	TRBJ1-5	14	NA	CASSLGSSNQPQHF	TGTGCCAGCAGCTTAGGTAGTAGCAATCAGCCCCAGCATTTT
TRBV6-5	NA	TRBJ2-7	14	NA	CASSIGFSNYEQYF	TGTGCCAGCAGTATAGGATTCTCCAACTACGAGCAGTACTTC
TRBV28	TRBD1	TRBJ1-5	14	NA	CASSLDRGNQPQHF	TGTGCCAGCAGTTTGGACAGGGGGAATCAGCCCCAGCATTTT